Listed below are T cell receptor beta chains from one sample, sequenced in a study of tumor-infiltrating lymphocytes in primary liver carcinoma. MiXCR, run by TCRdb on the multiplex PCR reads, gives a single entry per CDR3 protein. The sample shows 150,000 to 200,000 distinct CDR3 sequences, about 65% of them seen only once. Sequenced material: peripheral blood. The receptors stem from an older woman with primary liver carcinoma and hepatitis B virus infection. The CDR3 runs from the conserved cysteine through the conserved F or W. The D gene is left open where the match is weak. Not all rows give a size; the values are once, few, many and, for expanded clones, a class.

j_gene | d_gene | v_gene | abundance | CDR3nt | CDR3aa
TRBJ2-1 | . | TRBV7-8 | . | TGTGCCAGCAGCTTACATGGAAGCGGTCACTACAACGAGCAGTTCTTC | CASSLHGSGHYNEQFF
TRBJ2-3 | . | TRBV5-1 | few | TGCGCCAGCAGCTTTGTGGGGGACACAGATACGCAGTATTTT | CASSFVGDTDTQYF
TRBJ2-1 | . | TRBV24-1 | . | TGTGCCACCAGTGATTCAAGGACAAGGAGGGCCTACAATGAGCAGTTCTTC | CATSDSRTRRAYNEQFF
TRBJ2-3 | TRBD2 | TRBV6-1 | few | TGTGCCAGCAGTGAACTAGCGGGCCCGACAGTCACAGATACGCAGTATTTT | CASSELAGPTVTDTQYF
TRBJ2-5 | . | TRBV14 | . | TGTGCCAATAGCCAAATTGGGACCCAGTACTTC | CANSQIGTQYF
TRBJ2-2 | . | TRBV7-9 | . | TGTGCCAGCAGGCCCTCGGGGAATTCGGCCGGGGAGCTGTTTTTT | CASRPSGNSAGELFF
TRBJ2-5 | TRBD2 | TRBV28 | . | TGTGCCAGCAGTCCCAACCGAGCGGGAGCAGAGACCCAGTACTTC | CASSPNRAGAETQYF
TRBJ2-3 | TRBD2 | TRBV6-5 | . | TGTGCCAGCAGTCGCAGGTGGCGGGAGGGCCGGGGGCCAGATACGCAGTATTTT | CASSRRWREGRGPDTQYF
TRBJ1-1 | TRBD1 | TRBV28 | . | TGTGCCAGCATTTTTCTTCAGGGGGAAACTGAAGCTTTCTTT | CASIFLQGETEAFF
TRBJ2-7 | . | TRBV7-8 | . | TGTGCCAGCAGCCTAACGACTCTGAGCGACGAGCAGTACTTC | CASSLTTLSDEQYF
TRBJ1-5 | TRBD1 | TRBV5-5 | few | TGTGCCAGCAGCTTGGGGGTCGGCAGGGGGCAACTCTATCAGCCCCAGCATTTT | CASSLGVGRGQLYQPQHF
TRBJ2-7 | . | TRBV6-6 | . | TGTGCCGACGTTGGAGGGTGCTCCTACGAGCAGTACTTC | CADVGGCSYEQYF
TRBJ2-7 | TRBD2 | TRBV7-9 | . | TGTGCCAGCAGCTTATCAAGCGGGACGGTCCACGAGCAGTACTTC | CASSLSSGTVHEQYF
TRBJ1-1 | TRBD1 | TRBV29-1 | many | TGCAGCGTTGAACAGGGGGCAAGAACTGAAGCTTTCTTT | CSVEQGARTEAFF